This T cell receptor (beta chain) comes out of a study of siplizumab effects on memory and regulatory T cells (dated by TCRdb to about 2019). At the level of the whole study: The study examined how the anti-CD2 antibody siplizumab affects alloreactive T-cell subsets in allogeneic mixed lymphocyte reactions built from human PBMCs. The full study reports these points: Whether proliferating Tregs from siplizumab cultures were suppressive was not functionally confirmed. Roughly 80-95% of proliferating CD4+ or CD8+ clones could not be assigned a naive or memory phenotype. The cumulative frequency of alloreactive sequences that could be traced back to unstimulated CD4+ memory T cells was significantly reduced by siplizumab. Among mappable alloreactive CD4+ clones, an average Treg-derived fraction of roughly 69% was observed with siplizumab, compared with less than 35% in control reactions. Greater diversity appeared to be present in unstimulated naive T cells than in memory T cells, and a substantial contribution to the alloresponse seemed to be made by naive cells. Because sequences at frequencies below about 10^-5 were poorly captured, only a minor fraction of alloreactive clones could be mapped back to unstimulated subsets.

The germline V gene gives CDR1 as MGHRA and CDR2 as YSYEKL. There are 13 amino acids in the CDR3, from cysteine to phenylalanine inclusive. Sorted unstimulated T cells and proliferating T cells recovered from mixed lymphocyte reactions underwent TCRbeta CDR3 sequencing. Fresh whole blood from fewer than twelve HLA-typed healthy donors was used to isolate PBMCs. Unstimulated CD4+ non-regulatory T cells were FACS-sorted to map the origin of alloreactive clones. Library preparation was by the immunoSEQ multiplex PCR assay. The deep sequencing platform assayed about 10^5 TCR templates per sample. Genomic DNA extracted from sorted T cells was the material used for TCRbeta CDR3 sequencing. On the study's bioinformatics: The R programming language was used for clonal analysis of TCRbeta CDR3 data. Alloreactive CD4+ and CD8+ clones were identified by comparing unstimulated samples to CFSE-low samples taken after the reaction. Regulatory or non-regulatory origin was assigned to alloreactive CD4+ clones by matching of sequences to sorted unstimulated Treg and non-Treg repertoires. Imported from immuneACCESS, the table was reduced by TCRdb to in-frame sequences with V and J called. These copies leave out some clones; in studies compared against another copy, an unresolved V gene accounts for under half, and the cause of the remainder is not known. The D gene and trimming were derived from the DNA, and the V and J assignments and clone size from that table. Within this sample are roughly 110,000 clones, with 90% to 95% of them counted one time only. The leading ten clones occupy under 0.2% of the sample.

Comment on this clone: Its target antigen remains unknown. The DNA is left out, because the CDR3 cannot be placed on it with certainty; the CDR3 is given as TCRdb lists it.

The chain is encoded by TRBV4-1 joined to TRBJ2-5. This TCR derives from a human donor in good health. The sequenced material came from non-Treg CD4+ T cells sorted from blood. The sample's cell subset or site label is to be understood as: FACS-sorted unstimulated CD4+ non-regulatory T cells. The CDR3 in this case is CASSSGQKETQYF.